This TCR beta chain emerged from a study of shared clonotypes between healthy human individuals. Broader study findings: Sequencing depth was a factor that was expected to affect clonotype sharing among donors. In four donors, 4.5% to 5.5% of naive CD4 clonotypes appeared in common. Despite large depth, rarefaction showed incomplete sorted-subset sequencing.

For this clone: Its antigen is not known.

Germline V CDR1 and CDR2: SGHRS, YFSETQ. The V gene lost 0 bases and the J gene lost 0 bases, with 11 bases spanning the gap. This CDR3 is 16 amino acids long. Profiling relied on immunoSEQ multiplex PCR, and the TCRdb table lists in-frame clones only, not all of them. The sample records 1.4 million to 1.5 million clones, roughly 97% being singletons. The receptor's source is a man under 40 in good health. This sequence joins TRBV5-1 and TRBJ2-3, with D tentatively TRBD2 (5 bases). The sequencing sample was made of naive CD4+ T cells sorted from blood. Sample subset: CD45RA+ positively selected. CDR3 coding DNA: TGCGCCAGCAGCTTGGCCGGGTCGGGGAGCACAGATACGCAGTATTTT. Protein sequence: CASSLAGSGSTDTQYF.